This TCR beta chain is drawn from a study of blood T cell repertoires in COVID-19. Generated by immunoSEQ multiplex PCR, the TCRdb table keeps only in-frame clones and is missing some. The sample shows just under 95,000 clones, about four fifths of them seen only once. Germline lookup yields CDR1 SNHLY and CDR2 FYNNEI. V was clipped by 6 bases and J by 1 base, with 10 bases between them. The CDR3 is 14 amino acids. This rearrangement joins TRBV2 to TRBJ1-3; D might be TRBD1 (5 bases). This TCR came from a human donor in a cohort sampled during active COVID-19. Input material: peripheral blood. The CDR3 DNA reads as TGTGCCAGCAGGCGGGACGTATCTGGAAACACCATATATTTT. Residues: CASRRDVSGNTIYF.